This T cell receptor (gamma chain) appears in the sequencing data of a study of Vδ1+ human thymocytes. The study's findings and limits: Around a fifth of thymic delta-chain sequences were Vdelta2, with few Vdelta3, unlike blood Vdelta1+ controls. In the thymus, TRG and TRD repertoires looked highly polyclonal with Gaussian CDR3 lengths.

V lost 0 bases, J lost 6 bases, and 8 bases stayed unmatched. Per germline, CDR1 EGSTGY and CDR2 YDSYTSSV. CDR3 size: 14 residues. RNA was extracted from the cells and then reverse transcribed. CDR3 amplicons came from multiplex PCR with pooled V-gene forward and constant-region reverse primers. TCRdb re-called clones from the multiplex PCR reads via CATT. The table has some 11,000 gamma-chain clones, roughly 45% seen once. This clone was counted a single time. Its specificity is not known. After alphabeta T cell depletion, CD3+ Vdelta1+ Vdelta2- thymocytes were sorted. Between about 98% and 99.6% of sorted thymocytes were Vdelta1+.

This sequence originates from a boy less than two years old who had congenital heart surgery. Sequencing used Vdelta1+ gamma-delta thymocytes from the thymus. The subset here: FACS-sorted CD3+ TCRalphabeta- TCRVdelta1+ TCRVdelta2- thymocytes. V and J are TRGV4 and TRGJ1 or TRGJ2. Germline matching of the DNA provided the J gene here, since TCRdb leaves it blank. The CDR3 bases are TGTGCCACCTGGGATGGGCTCTACTCTTATAAGAAACTCTTT. Residues: CATWDGLYSYKKLF.